This TCR beta chain emerged from a study of blood T cell repertoires in COVID-19. About the study: Acute and convalescent COVID-19 samples came from the United States, Italy and Spain. In each case, the material was cDNA or gDNA derived from T cells, B-cell-depleted T cells, or PBMCs.

The CDR3 is made up of 15 amino acids. Between the trimmed V and J ends, which lost 0 bases and 3 bases, there was a span of 9 bases. The germline V gene encodes CDR1 MGHRA and CDR2 YSYEKL. In the source study's methods: Nucleated cell number was recorded as an estimate derived from reference gene primer amplification. Profiling relied on immunoSEQ multiplex PCR, and the TCRdb table lists in-frame clones only, not all of them. That table gives V, J and clone size, and the DNA gave D and trimming. The sample lists about 140,000 clones; 88% were seen once. The TCR sequence derives from a man aged 55 to 69 with active or convalescent COVID-19. Material for sequencing was peripheral blood. The chain links TRBV4-1 to TRBJ1-5; a possible D gene is TRBD1 (5 bases). The CDR3 is CASSQEGGANQPQHF. CDR3 coding DNA: TGCGCCAGCAGCCAAGAGGGGGGAGCCAATCAGCCCCAGCATTTT.